This paragraph covers one TCR beta chain sequence. Authors' data handling: Scientists estimated how many nucleated cells there were by amplifying reference gene primers. The data were produced by immunoSEQ multiplex PCR, yet TCRdb's version contains in-frame clones alone and is incomplete. V and J calls and clone size are as listed in that table; D and trimming were resolved from the DNA. The sample has 150,000 to 200,000 clones; 80% to 90% are singletons. This CDR3 contains 11 residues. Trimming stripped 5 bases from V and 7 bases from J, with 11 bases between. In germline, CDR1 is DFQATT, CDR2 SNEGSKA (reference sequence). This entry belongs to a study of blood T cell repertoires in COVID-19. Turning to the study itself: Acute-phase and convalescent COVID-19 samples originated in the United States, Italy and Spain. Sample material is recorded as cDNA or gDNA derived from T cells, B-cell-depleted T cells, or PBMCs.

The sequencing input was peripheral blood. This chain connects TRBV20-1 to TRBJ1-2; TRBD1 is a possible D gene (6 bases). This sequence originates from a man between 60 and 70 years old with acute or convalescent COVID-19. For the CDR3, the DNA is TGCAGTGCTTCTGACAGGTCTGGCTACACCTTC. Its translation is CSASDRSGYTF.